The 3 T cell receptor beta chains below were found in one sample sequenced in a study of low-dose radiotherapy and immunotherapy resistance in tumors. Priming of first-strand cDNA relied on TRAV- and TRBV-specific primers (covering alpha and beta chains). With a constant-region primer and a V-primer adapter, TCRs were subjected to roughly 18 PCR cycles of amplification. From the reads, TCRdb called clonotypes with MiXCR, one entry per CDR3 protein. This table holds more than 9,500 distinct CDR3 sequences, less than 50% found once. These receptors were taken from a human donor with advanced metastatic prostate, ovarian, gallbladder or colorectal cancer (not recorded which). This table probably holds off-target reads from a library built for another chain.

The chain uses TRBV5-1 and TRBJ2-2; tentatively, D is TRBD1 or TRBD2 (5 bases each). The V end lost 5 bases, the J end lost 5 bases, and 13 bases lay between the germline ends. The germline V gene has CDR1 SGHRS and CDR2 YFSETQ. This CDR3 has 14 amino acids. CDR3 in DNA: TGCGCCAGCAGACGAGGGGCCGATACCGGGGAGCTGTTTTTT. Translation: CASRRGADTGELFF.

This clonotype counts as medium-sized (0.01 to 0.1%). This chain connects TRBV7-2 to TRBJ1-4; no reliable D call. The CDR3 runs 16 residues. Germline CDR1 SGHTA, CDR2 FQGNSA. V was cut by 1 base and J by 0 bases, with 9 bases left in between. In DNA form, the CDR3 reads TGTGCCAGCAGCTTAGTGAGGGCTGCAACTAATGAAAAACTGTTTTTT. This encodes CASSLVRAATNEKLFF.

The chain couples TRBV11-2 to TRBJ1-2; 7 bases agree with TRBD1. Looked up from germline, CDR1 is SGHAT and CDR2 is FQNNGV. V lost 5 bases and J lost 4; bases outside the gene matches: 4. The CDR3 is 13 amino acids. The CDR3 is CASSPAGGYGYTF. The DNA for the CDR3 is TGTGCCAGCAGCCCTGCAGGGGGCTATGGCTACACCTTC.